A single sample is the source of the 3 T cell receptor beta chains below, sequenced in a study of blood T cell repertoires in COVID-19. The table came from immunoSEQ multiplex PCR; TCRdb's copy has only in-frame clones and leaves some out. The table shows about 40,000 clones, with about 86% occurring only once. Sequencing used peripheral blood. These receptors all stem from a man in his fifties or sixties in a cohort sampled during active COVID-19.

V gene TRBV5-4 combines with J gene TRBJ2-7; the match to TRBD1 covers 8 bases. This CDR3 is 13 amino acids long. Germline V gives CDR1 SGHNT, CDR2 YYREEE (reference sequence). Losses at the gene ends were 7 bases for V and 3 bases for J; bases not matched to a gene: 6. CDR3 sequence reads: CASGFGQGYEQYF. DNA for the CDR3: TGTGCCAGCGGATTCGGACAGGGCTACGAGCAGTACTTC.

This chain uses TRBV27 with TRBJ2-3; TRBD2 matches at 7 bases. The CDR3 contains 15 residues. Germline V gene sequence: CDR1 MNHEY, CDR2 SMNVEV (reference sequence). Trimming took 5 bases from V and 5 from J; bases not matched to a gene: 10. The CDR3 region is CASSERGLGGDTQYF. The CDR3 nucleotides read TGTGCCAGCAGTGAGCGGGGCCTGGGGGGAGATACGCAGTATTTT.

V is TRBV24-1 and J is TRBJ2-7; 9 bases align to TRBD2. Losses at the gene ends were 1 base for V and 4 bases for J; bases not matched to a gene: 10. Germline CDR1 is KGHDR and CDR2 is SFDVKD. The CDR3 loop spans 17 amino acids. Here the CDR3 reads CATSDFLLSGSWYEQYV. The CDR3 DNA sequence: TGTGCCACCAGTGATTTCCTCCTTAGCGGGAGTTGGTACGAGCAGTACGTC.